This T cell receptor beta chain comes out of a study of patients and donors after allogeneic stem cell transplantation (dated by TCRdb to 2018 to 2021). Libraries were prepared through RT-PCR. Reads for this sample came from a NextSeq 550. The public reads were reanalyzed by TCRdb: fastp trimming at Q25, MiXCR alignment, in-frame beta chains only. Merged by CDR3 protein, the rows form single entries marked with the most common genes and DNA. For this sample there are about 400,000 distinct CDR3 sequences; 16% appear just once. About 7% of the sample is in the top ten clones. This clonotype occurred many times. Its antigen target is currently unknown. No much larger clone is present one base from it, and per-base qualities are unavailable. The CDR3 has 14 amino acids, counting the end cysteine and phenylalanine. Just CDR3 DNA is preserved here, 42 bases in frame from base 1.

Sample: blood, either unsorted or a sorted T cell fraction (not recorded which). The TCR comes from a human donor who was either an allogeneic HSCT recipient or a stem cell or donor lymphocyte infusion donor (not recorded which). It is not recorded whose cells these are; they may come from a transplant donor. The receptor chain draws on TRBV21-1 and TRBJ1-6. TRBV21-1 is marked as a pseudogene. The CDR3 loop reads CASSNKANNSPLHF. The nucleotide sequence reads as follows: TGTGCCAGCAGCAATAAGGCCAATAATTCACCCCTCCACTTT.